This T cell receptor beta chain comes out of a study of T cell clones after liver transplantation. At the level of the study: Draws occurred before transplant, before withdrawal, and after complete or failed withdrawal.

The germline gives CDR1 SQVTM, CDR2 ANQGSEA. The CDR3 sequence is 13 residues long. Trimming removed 7 bases from V and 6 bases from J; junction bases left unmatched: 11. Sequencing used immunoSEQ multiplex PCR; TCRdb keeps in-frame clones, though not all of them. The sample holds 16,000 or so clones, 80% to 90% seen once. V and J are TRBV29-1 and TRBJ1-1; TRBD1 matches 7 bases. The clonotype comes from a human patient who received a liver transplant. Some of the T cells may derive from the graft donor. The material was CD8+ T cells from blood, obtained 46 months after liver transplant. In DNA form, the CDR3 reads TGCAGCGCCGAGACAGGGTATCGGCCTGAAGCTTTCTTT. It specifies CSAETGYRPEAFF.